This T cell receptor (beta chain) derives from a study of blood T cells in healthy people across ages. Using a J-beta primer mix together with a sample-barcoded 5' primer, a second PCR was run for 7 to 11 cycles. TCRdb analysed the 5' RACE reads with MiXCR anew, one entry per CDR3 protein. The data contain 800,000 or so distinct CDR3 sequences, approximately 25% of them singletons. General study results and limits: Age brought a roughly linear fall in TCR beta diversity measured per million T cells.

Note on this clonotype: Its specificity is not known.

CDR1 and CDR2 from the germline V gene are SGHTS and YDEGEE. This CDR3 is built from 18 residues. The ends were cut back, 3 bases at V and 0 bases at J, with 19 bases in the middle. This sample was shared with a second study, whose subject was T cells of mothers and their children. That study reports: A few healthy Caucasian mothers gave samples, and so did their six children. Maternal samples each gave over 9.5 million TCR beta CDR3 reads, and child samples approximately 3 million each.

Sequencing used blood. This chain connects TRBV5-8 to TRBJ1-5; a possible D gene is TRBD1 (6 bases). This sequence was found in a boy younger than 18 in good health. The CDR3 region has the DNA TGTGCCAGCAGCTGGGGGGCACTGAATGAGGGTAGCAATCAGCCCCAGCATTTT. It yields the protein CASSWGALNEGSNQPQHF.